What follows are 18 T cell receptor beta chains derived from one specimen sequenced in a study of shared clonotypes between healthy human individuals. TCRdb's copy holds only in-frame clones and misses some; the assay was immunoSEQ multiplex PCR. The sample carries millions of clones, about 94% recorded once. Terminally differentiated effector memory CD45RA+ cells were excluded by CCR7 positive selection of CD45RO-negative cells. The sequenced sample consisted of naive CD8+ T cells sorted from blood. The receptors derive from a man between 18 and 35 years old in good health.

In its sample, this clone was seen once. The chain joins TRBV10-2 to TRBJ1-6, with D tentatively TRBD1 (6 bases). Germline CDR1 and CDR2: WSHSY and SAAADI. Trimming removed 11 bases at V and 8 bases at J, with 16 bases between. The CDR3 is made up of 13 amino acids. The CDR3 protein is CAGGVGGDSPLHF. The CDR3 nucleotides read TGCGCCGGAGGCGTTGGGGGCGATTCACCCCTCCACTTT.

The chain links TRBV30 to TRBJ2-1; 8 positions match TRBD2. CDR3 length equals 16 residues. CDR1 and CDR2 from the germline V gene are GTSNPN and SVGIG (reference sequence). V lost 1 base to trimming and J lost 4 bases; unmatched junction nucleotides: 9. CDR3 sequence: CAWSGYGTRLYNEQFF. The CDR3 bases are TGTGCCTGGAGTGGATATGGGACTAGGTTATACAATGAGCAGTTCTTC.

In its sample, this clone was seen many times. The chain combines TRBV30 with TRBJ1-5; D not resolved. The CDR3 spans 14 residues. Trimming pared 0 bases from V and 6 bases from J, leaving 12 bases between. The germline V gene encodes CDR1 GTSNPN and CDR2 SVGIG (reference sequence). CDR3 coding DNA: TGTGCCTGGAGTGTTTCCGGGATGGGTCAGCCCCAGCATTTT. This translates into CAWSVSGMGQPQHF.

The chain links TRBV13 to TRBJ2-5; a possible D gene is TRBD1 (5 bases). The germline gives CDR1 PRHDT, CDR2 FYEKMQ (reference sequence). Trimming took 3 bases from V and 3 from J, leaving 11 bases between them. CDR3 size: 14 residues. The CDR3 region has the DNA TGTGCCAGCAGCTTTCGACAGCCAGAAGAGACCCAGTACTTC. Residues: CASSFRQPEETQYF.

The V and J genes are TRBV15 and TRBJ1-2; 7 bases agree with TRBD1. This CDR3 has 17 residues. J gave up 0 bases and V 1 base, and 8 bases lay outside the gene matches. From germline, CDR1 is LNHNV and CDR2 YYDKDF (reference sequence). The CDR3, as DNA: TGTGCCACCAGCAGAGCCGGGACAGAGGATTCTAACTATGGCTACACCTTC. Encoded protein: CATSRAGTEDSNYGYTF.

This chain joins TRBV13 and TRBJ2-1; no clear D. The V end lost 4 bases, the J end lost 0 bases, and 10 bases lay between the germline ends. The CDR3 is 15 amino acids. Germline values: CDR1 PRHDT, CDR2 FYEKMQ (reference sequence). The CDR3 sequence is CASSSPTSSYNEQFF. The CDR3, as DNA: TGTGCCAGCAGCTCCCCGACGAGCTCCTACAATGAGCAGTTCTTC. The full variable domain, its missing parts supplied by reference TRBV13 and TRBJ2-1, is AAGVIQSPRHLIKEKRETATLKCYPIPRHDTVYWYQQGPGQDPQFLISFYEKMQSDKGSIPDRFSAQQFSDYHSELNMSSLELGDSALYFCASSSPTSSYNEQFFGPGTRLTVL.

The chain couples TRBV28 to TRBJ1-5; weak D call: TRBD1 (5 bases). CDR1 and CDR2 from the germline V gene are MDHEN and SYDVKM. V lost 5 bases and J 5 bases, leaving 16 bases between the germline ends. The CDR3 contains 15 residues. As DNA, the CDR3 is TGTGCCAGCAGTCGCAGGGAAGGAAGGGATCAGCCCCAGCATTTT. This gives the protein CASSRREGRDQPQHF.

This chain connects TRBV27 to TRBJ2-3; 8 positions match TRBD2. The ends lost 4 bases at V and 0 bases at J; junction bases unmatched: 3. CDR3 length: 15 amino acids. CDR1 is MNHEY and CDR2 is SMNVEV in the germline V gene (reference sequence). CDR3 region: CASSWVAGSTDTQYF. The CDR3 nucleotides are TGTGCCAGCAGTTGGGTAGCGGGGAGCACAGATACGCAGTATTTT.

For the CDR3, the DNA is TGTGCCAGCAGTTGGGGACAGGGTCACAATGAGCAGTTCTTC. Translation gives CASSWGQGHNEQFF. The chain joins TRBV6-5 to TRBJ2-1; TRBD1 matches 9 bases. The CDR3 spans 14 residues. V lost 4 bases, J lost 5 bases, and 3 bases stayed unmatched. Germline-derived CDR1 and CDR2 are MNHEY and SVGAGI.

The chain uses TRBV7-9 and TRBJ2-7, with D perhaps assigned TRBD1 or TRBD2 (5 bases each). Trimming stripped 1 base from V and 12 bases from J, with 19 bases between. CDR1 is SEHNR and CDR2 is FQNEAQ in the germline V gene (reference sequence). The CDR3 sequence is 14 residues long. DNA for the CDR3: TGTGCCAGCAGCTTAGGCAGGGTGGGGGAAGACCGGTACTTC. Protein product: CASSLGRVGEDRYF.

The chain links TRBV4-1 to TRBJ2-5, with a possible D match to TRBD2 (5 bases). CDR3 length: 15 residues. CDR1 and CDR2 (germline): MGHRA, YSYEKL. Between the trimmed V and J ends, which lost 4 bases and 0 bases, there was a span of 12 bases. The CDR3 loop reads CASSPQPGYQETQYF. As DNA, the CDR3 is TGCGCCAGCAGCCCGCAGCCGGGGTACCAAGAGACCCAGTACTTC.

The CDR3 DNA reads as TGTGCCAGCAGTGAGGGGATGAACACTGAAGCTTTCTTT. Its translation: CASSEGMNTEAFF. The chain recombines TRBV6-1 with TRBJ1-1; D gene unclear. In germline, CDR1 is MNHNS, CDR2 SASEGT. The CDR3 is made up of 13 amino acids. Trimming pared 3 bases from V and 0 bases from J, leaving 5 bases between.

Concerning this clone itself: Other DNA sequences in this specimen translate into the identical CDR3. The DNA of the CDR3 is TGTGCCAGCAGTGACTTCTCCTACGAGCAGTACTTC. Translating gives CASSDFSYEQYF. The chain recombines TRBV2 with TRBJ2-7; no firm D call. The V end was cut by 3 bases, the J end by 0 bases, with 3 bases between. Germline loops: CDR1 SNHLY, CDR2 FYNNEI. The CDR3 consists of 12 residues.

Notes on this clone: In the same sample, other DNA sequences code for this CDR3. The gene calls are TRBV6-5 and TRBJ2-7; the D is unclear. Germline CDR1 reads MNHEY; CDR2 reads SVGAGI. Between the trimmed V and J ends, which lost 0 bases and 6 bases, there was a span of 6 bases. The CDR3 length is 12 residues. For the CDR3, the DNA is TGTGCCAGCAGTTACTCAGGAAGCGAGCAGTACTTC. Protein sequence: CASSYSGSEQYF.

This chain uses TRBV11-2 with TRBJ2-7; a weak D match, TRBD1 (5 bases). With 1 base removed from V and 5 bases from J, the gap between germline ends came to 12 bases. Germline assignment: CDR1 SGHAT and CDR2 FQNNGV. This CDR3 is built from 14 residues. The DNA of the CDR3 is TGTGCCAGCAGCTTAGGGCAGGGTCTCCACGAGCAGTACTTC. Translating gives CASSLGQGLHEQYF.

This chain connects TRBV6-5 to TRBJ2-3; no definite D call. Trimming pared 2 bases from V and 3 bases from J, leaving 9 bases between. Germline CDR1 MNHEY, CDR2 SVGAGI. There are 14 residues in the CDR3. The CDR3: CASSYGFGTDTQYF. CDR3 coding DNA: TGTGCCAGCAGTTACGGATTCGGGACAGATACGCAGTATTTT.

This clone has just one count. V and J are TRBV27 and TRBJ2-1; 10 bases line up with TRBD1. This CDR3 comprises 17 residues. J was trimmed by 8 bases and V by 6 bases; bases with no gene match: 16. Germline-derived CDR1 and CDR2 are MNHEY and SMNVEV (reference sequence). The CDR3 loop reads CASSHSPGTGAWDEQFF. The CDR3 bases are TGTGCCAGCAGCCACTCCCCCGGGACAGGGGCTTGGGATGAGCAGTTCTTC.

This clone was seen a single time. The V and J genes are TRBV7-9 and TRBJ1-4; the D is unclear. The CDR3 length is 15 residues. Germline V CDR1 and CDR2: SEHNR, FQNEAQ (reference sequence). Trimming took 1 base from V and 5 from J, leaving 11 bases between them. CDR3: CASSLEGYENEKLFF. CDR3 in DNA: TGTGCCAGCAGCTTAGAAGGCTACGAAAATGAAAAACTGTTTTTT.